The 17 T cell receptor beta chains in this list originate from one sample, sequenced in a study of CDR3 diversity in severe acne. One entry per CDR3 protein, called by TCRdb with MiXCR from the PCR reads. The repertoire holds 89,000 or so distinct CDR3 sequences, over 45% seen once, with roughly a tenth in the top ten. Sequencing input: blood. Receptor source: a male donor in good health, serving as a control.

This chain connects TRBV7-9 to TRBJ1-1; D call uncertain. From germline, CDR1 is SEHNR and CDR2 FQNEAQ (reference sequence). V dropped 7 bases and J dropped 4 bases, with 16 bases sitting between them. CDR3 length equals 14 residues. The CDR3 region has the DNA TGTGCCAGCACCTTGAGCCTTTTGACCACTGAAGCTTTCTTT. The encoded protein is CASTLSLLTTEAFF.

J is TRBJ2-3 and V is TRBV2, with D possibly being TRBD1 (5 bases). The CDR3 is 12 amino acids. Germline CDR1 SNHLY, CDR2 FYNNEI. V was trimmed by 11 bases and J by 1 base, leaving 10 bases between them. DNA of the CDR3: TGTGCCGCAGGCAGGGGCACAGATACGCAGTATTTT. It specifies CAAGRGTDTQYF.

The chain couples TRBV9 to TRBJ2-3; possible D gene TRBD2, 6 bases. The CDR3 runs to 13 residues. V was shortened by 0 bases and J by 4 bases, with 6 bases between the two germline ends. Germline loops: CDR1 SGDLS, CDR2 YYNGEE. This chain's CDR3 is CASSVGGADTQYF. In nucleotides, the CDR3 is TGTGCCAGCAGCGTAGGGGGGGCAGATACGCAGTATTTT.

The J gene is TRBJ2-7, the V gene TRBV7-6, with 12 bases aligning to TRBD1. Looked up from germline, CDR1 is SGHVS and CDR2 is FNYEAQ. Trimming took 6 bases from V and 7 from J; bases not matched to a gene: 10. CDR3 length: 15 amino acids. The CDR3 loop is CASSSTGTGGWEQYF. The CDR3 nucleotides are TGTGCCAGCAGTTCCACCGGGACAGGGGGCTGGGAGCAGTACTTC.

The chain links TRBV15 to TRBJ1-1, with D perhaps TRBD1 (6 bases). The V end lost 2 bases, the J end lost 3 bases, and 22 bases lay between the germline ends. Germline CDR1 reads LNHNV; CDR2 reads YYDKDF (reference sequence). The CDR3 loop spans 18 amino acids. The CDR3 spells CATSRFRSQGLRDTEAFF. In DNA, the CDR3 is TGTGCCACCAGCAGATTCAGGTCGCAGGGGCTGAGGGACACTGAAGCTTTCTTT.

This clonotype showed up many times. The chain recombines TRBV7-8 with TRBJ2-7; D call uncertain. Germline V gives CDR1 SGHVS, CDR2 FQNEAQ. The CDR3 contains 13 residues. Deletions cut 1 base from V and 2 bases from J, with 6 bases between. The CDR3 DNA reads as TGTGCCAGCAGCTTAGTAGGGACCTACGAGCAGTACTTC. This sequence encodes CASSLVGTYEQYF.

J is TRBJ1-5 and V is TRBV6-1, with 9 bases lining up with TRBD1. CDR3 size: 16 residues. J was trimmed by 7 bases and V by 1 base; bases with no gene match: 8. Looked up from germline, CDR1 is MNHNS and CDR2 is SASEGT. CDR3 amino acids: CASSEVWDRVGQPQHF. The DNA of the CDR3 is TGTGCCAGCAGTGAAGTTTGGGACAGGGTCGGACAGCCCCAGCATTTT.

In regard to this clonotype: This may be a read error: a much more frequent sequence differs by one nucleotide. V gene TRBV19 combines with J gene TRBJ1-5, with 8 nucleotides matching TRBD1. CDR3 length: 14 amino acids. From germline, CDR1 is LNHDA and CDR2 SQIVND (reference sequence). The ends lost 8 bases at V and 4 bases at J; junction bases unmatched: 7. The CDR3 sequence is CASGPGQANQPQHF. The CDR3 DNA reads as TGTGCCAGTGGCCCGGGACAGGCTAATCAGCCCCAGCATTTT.

The J gene is TRBJ1-2, the V gene TRBV6-4; the match to TRBD1 covers 10 bases. V was clipped by 9 bases and J by 8 bases; unmatched bases: 9. The CDR3 covers 13 residues. Looked up from germline, CDR1 is MRHNA and CDR2 is SNTAGT. CDR3 amino acids: CARSPGTGEGYTF. Here the CDR3 DNA reads TGTGCCAGGAGTCCCGGGACAGGGGAAGGCTACACCTTC.

Worth noting for this clonotype: A much larger clonotype is one base distant, so this may be a read error. This rearrangement joins TRBV20-1 to TRBJ1-1, with 7 bases lining up with TRBD1. Trimming cost V 6 bases and J 7 bases; bases outside gene matches: 14. This CDR3 has 14 amino acids. From germline, CDR1 is DFQATT and CDR2 SNEGSKA (reference sequence). The CDR3 here is CSASKQTGAIEAFF. The CDR3 DNA reads TGCAGTGCCTCCAAACAAACAGGGGCCATTGAAGCTTTCTTT.

This chain joins TRBV7-8 and TRBJ2-5; possible D gene TRBD2, 6 bases. Germline loops: CDR1 SGHVS, CDR2 FQNEAQ. Trimming removed 1 base at V and 5 bases at J, with 14 bases between. The CDR3 is made up of 15 amino acids. CDR3 nucleotide sequence: TGTGCCAGCAGCTTAGGGGACTCAGCGGTCGAGACCCAGTACTTC. It yields the protein CASSLGDSAVETQYF. The variable domain in full, with the rest retrieved from reference TRBV7-8 and TRBJ2-5, is GAGVSQSPRYKVAKRGQDVALRCDPISGHVSLFWYQQALGQGPEFLTYFQNEAQLDKSGLPSDRFFAERPEGSVSTLKIQRTQQEDSAVYLCASSLGDSAVETQYFGPGTRLLVL.

This clonotype has just one count. CDR3 sequence (DNA): TGCGCCAGCAGCCAAGCCCGAACTAGGTTAGTCGATTACAATGAGCAGTTCTTC. Residues: CASSQARTRLVDYNEQFF. V gene TRBV4-1 combines with J gene TRBJ2-7; a weak D match, TRBD2 (5 bases). The J call is doubtful: the DNA matches TRBJ2-1 better. Germline lookup yields CDR1 MGHRA and CDR2 YSYEKL. This CDR3 has 18 residues.

For this clonotype: The missing conserved phenylalanine or tryptophan at the end of this CDR3 makes a read error likely. No DNA is shown, since the ends of the CDR3 on it are uncertain; the CDR3 is the one TCRdb lists. This chain links TRBV20-1 with TRBJ1-4; TRBD1, the table's D call, lacks a check against the DNA. The CDR3 adds up to 10 amino acids, both ends counted. Germline V gene data show CDR1 as DFQATT and CDR2 as SNEGSKA (reference sequence). The CDR3 reads CSARADRGLV.

This chain links TRBV6-5 with TRBJ1-2, with D perhaps TRBD1 (6 bases). The CDR3 loop spans 14 amino acids. The V end was cut by 6 bases, the J end by 4 bases, with 15 bases between. Germline CDR1 is MNHEY and CDR2 is SVGAGI. The CDR3 sequence: CASRQQGSGYGYTF. CDR3 in DNA: TGTGCCAGCAGGCAACAGGGCTCTGGCTATGGCTACACCTTC.

Of note for this clonotype: This may come from a read error, since a much larger clone is one base off. The genes are TRBV5-1 and TRBJ2-3; D perhaps matches TRBD2 (8 bases). The CDR3 loop spans 14 amino acids. Germline V gives CDR1 SGHRS, CDR2 YFSETQ. This chain's CDR3 is CASRTGGGTDTRYF. The CDR3 bases are TGCGCCAGCAGGACGGGGGGGGGGACAGATACGCGGTATTTT.

J is TRBJ1-1 and V is TRBV4-1; unclear D gene. V was clipped by 0 bases and J by 4 bases, with 6 bases between them. The CDR3 has 13 amino acids. Looked up from germline, CDR1 is MGHRA and CDR2 is YSYEKL. In DNA, the CDR3 is TGCGCCAGCAGCCAAGATTCGAGCACTGAAGCTTTCTTT. Amino acids: CASSQDSSTEAFF.

V is TRBV29-1 and J is TRBJ1-1; D call uncertain. Germline V lookup: CDR1 SQVTM, CDR2 ANQGSEA. The CDR3 contains 12 residues. Between the trimmed V and J ends, which lost 8 bases and 2 bases, there was a span of 12 bases. The CDR3 region has the DNA TGCAGCAGTGATAATAGTAACACTGAAGCTTTCTTT. It encodes CSSDNSNTEAFF.